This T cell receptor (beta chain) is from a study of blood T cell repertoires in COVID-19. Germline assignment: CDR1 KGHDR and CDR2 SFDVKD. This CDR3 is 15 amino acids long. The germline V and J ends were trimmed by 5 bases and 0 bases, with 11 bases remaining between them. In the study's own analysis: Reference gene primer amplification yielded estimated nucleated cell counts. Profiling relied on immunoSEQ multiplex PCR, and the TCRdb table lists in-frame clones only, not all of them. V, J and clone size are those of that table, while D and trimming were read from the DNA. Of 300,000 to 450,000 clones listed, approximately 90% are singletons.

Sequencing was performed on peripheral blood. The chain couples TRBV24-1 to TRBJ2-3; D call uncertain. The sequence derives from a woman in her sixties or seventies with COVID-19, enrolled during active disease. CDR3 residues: CATSGNTASTDTQYF. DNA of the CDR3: TGTGCCACCAGTGGCAACACAGCTAGCACAGATACGCAGTATTTT.